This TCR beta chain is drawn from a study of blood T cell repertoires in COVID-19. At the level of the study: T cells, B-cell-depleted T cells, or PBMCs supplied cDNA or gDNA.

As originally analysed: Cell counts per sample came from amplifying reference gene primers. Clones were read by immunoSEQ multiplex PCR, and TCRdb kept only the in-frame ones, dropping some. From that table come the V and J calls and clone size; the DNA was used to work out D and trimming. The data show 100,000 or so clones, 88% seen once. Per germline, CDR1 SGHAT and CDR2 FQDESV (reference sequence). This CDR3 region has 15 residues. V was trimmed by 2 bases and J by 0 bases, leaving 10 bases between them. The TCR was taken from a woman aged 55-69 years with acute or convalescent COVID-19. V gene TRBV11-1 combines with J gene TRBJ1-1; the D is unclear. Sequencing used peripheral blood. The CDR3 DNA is TGTGCCAGCAGCTTACGAGGAAGCATGAACACTGAAGCTTTCTTT. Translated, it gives CASSLRGSMNTEAFF.